Each of the 25 T cell receptor beta chains below was sequenced from the same sample in a study of technical replicates of blood from several donors. TCRdb's copy holds only in-frame clones and misses some; the assay was immunoSEQ multiplex PCR. Of 95,000 to 100,000 clones in the sample, roughly 95% were seen once. The sequenced material came from T cells isolated from PBMCs. These receptors all stem from a human donor in good health.

The CDR3 nucleotides read TGTGCCTGGAGTCCCGACAGGGACAGCAATGAGCAGTTCTTC. The encoded protein is CAWSPDRDSNEQFF. The chain links TRBV30 to TRBJ2-1; 7 nucleotides agree with TRBD1. The germline V gene encodes CDR1 GTSNPN and CDR2 SVGIG (reference sequence). This CDR3 spans 14 amino acids. With V trimmed by 2 bases and J by 6 bases, 7 bases remained unmatched. Filled out from reference TRBV30 and TRBJ2-1, the complete variable domain reads SQTIHQWPATLVQPVGSPLSLECTVEGTSNPNLYWYRQAAGRGLQLLFYSVGIGQISSEVPQNLSASRPQDRQFILSSKKLLLSDSGFYLCAWSPDRDSNEQFFGPGTRLTVL.

The chain couples TRBV5-6 to TRBJ1-2; 10 positions match TRBD1. Germline-derived CDR1 and CDR2 are SGHDT and YYEEEE. With 0 bases clipped from V and 5 bases from J, the junction kept 13 bases outside the gene matches. This CDR3 is built from 18 residues. CDR3 protein: CASSLARQGARRAYGYTF. CDR3 nucleotide sequence: TGTGCCAGCAGCTTGGCCCGACAGGGGGCGAGAAGGGCATATGGCTACACCTTC.

The chain employs TRBV7-9 and TRBJ2-5, with D possibly matching TRBD2 (5 bases). The V and J ends lost 5 bases and 1 base respectively, with 11 bases between them. The CDR3 is made up of 14 amino acids. The germline CDR1 and CDR2 sequences are SEHNR and FQNEAQ (reference sequence). The DNA of the CDR3 is TGTGCCAGCAGCCCGAGGGCCCTCCAAGAGACCCAGTACTTC. It codes for CASSPRALQETQYF.

The chain carries TRBV5-1 and TRBJ1-1, with D perhaps TRBD1 (6 bases). Trimming shortened V by 0 bases and J by 5 bases, and 11 bases separated the two germline ends. CDR3 length equals 14 residues. CDR1 SGHRS and CDR2 YFSETQ come from the germline V gene. Written as DNA, the CDR3 is TGCGCCAGCAGCTTGGGGTCAGGGGTTACTGAAGCTTTCTTT. The encoded protein is CASSLGSGVTEAFF.

The rearrangement uses TRBV25-1 and TRBJ2-5; D might be TRBD1 (6 bases). Trimming cost V 4 bases and J 4 bases, with 13 bases left between them. Germline assignment: CDR1 MGHDK and CDR2 SYGVNS. The CDR3 is 14 residues long. The CDR3 region is CASSGSQGRETQYF. CDR3 in DNA: TGTGCCAGCAGTGGATCACAGGGAAGAGAGACCCAGTACTTC. The complete variable domain, with remaining parts taken from reference TRBV25-1 and TRBJ2-5, reads EADIYQTPRYLVIGTGKKITLECSQTMGHDKMYWYQQDPGMELHLIHYSYGVNSTEKGDLSSESTVSRIRTEHFPLTLESARPSHTSQYLCASSGSQGRETQYFGPGTRLLVL.

The V call is TRBV11-2, the J call TRBJ2-1; weak D call: TRBD2 (5 bases). This CDR3 spans 15 amino acids. Germline V gene sequence: CDR1 SGHAT, CDR2 FQNNGV. V was trimmed by 2 bases and J by 7 bases, leaving 15 bases between them. The CDR3 bases are TGTGCCAGCAGCTTAAGCCTCATAGCGTGGAATGAGCAGTTCTTC. Encoded protein: CASSLSLIAWNEQFF.

V gene TRBV5-4 combines with J gene TRBJ2-5; the D is unclear. The germline V gene has CDR1 SGHNT and CDR2 YYREEE (reference sequence). Trimming took off 4 bases at V and 1 base at J, with 11 bases between the two ends. This CDR3 has 14 amino acids. CDR3 in DNA: TGTGCCAGCAGCATCGACATTCCCCAAGAGACCCAGTACTTC. Translation gives CASSIDIPQETQYF.

The chain links TRBV5-5 to TRBJ2-3; a weak D match, TRBD1 (6 bases). Trimming shortened V by 2 bases and J by 0 bases, and 10 bases separated the two germline ends. Germline V gene sequence: CDR1 SGHKS, CDR2 YYEKEE (reference sequence). This CDR3 spans 15 amino acids. DNA of the CDR3: TGTGCCAGCAGCTTAGGACAGTCTAGCACAGATACGCAGTATTTT. It translates to CASSLGQSSTDTQYF.

This chain links TRBV28 with TRBJ2-4; perhaps TRBD2 as D (5 bases). Germline CDR1 reads MDHEN; CDR2 reads SYDVKM. The CDR3 has 18 amino acids. V was trimmed by 2 bases and J by 3 bases, leaving 20 bases between them. CDR3 in DNA: TGTGCCAGCAGTTTAGGTTTGCGGTTGAGCGGTAGCAAAAACATTCAGTACTTC. It is translated as CASSLGLRLSGSKNIQYF.

The CDR3 sequence: CASSIRAGNYNEQFF. As DNA, the CDR3 is TGTGCCAGTAGTATTAGGGCGGGGAACTACAATGAGCAGTTCTTC. This chain uses TRBV19 with TRBJ2-1, with a tentative D call TRBD2 (6 bases). There are 15 residues in the CDR3. V was cut by 3 bases and J by 3 bases, with 12 bases left in between. CDR1 is LNHDA, CDR2 SQIVND, per germline (reference sequence).

The chain couples TRBV28 to TRBJ2-3, with 13 nucleotides matching TRBD2. This CDR3 contains 17 residues. Looked up from germline, CDR1 is MDHEN and CDR2 is SYDVKM. The trim removed 3 bases at V and 5 bases at J, leaving 8 bases unmatched. This chain's CDR3 is CASSLGGLAGVVDTQYF. In DNA form, the CDR3 reads TGTGCCAGCAGTTTGGGTGGACTAGCGGGAGTAGTAGATACGCAGTATTTT.

This chain uses TRBV19 with TRBJ2-7; TRBD1 might be the D (6 bases). The germline gives CDR1 LNHDA, CDR2 SQIVND (reference sequence). CDR3 size: 15 residues. V shed 6 bases and J shed 0 bases, with 15 bases lying between them. The CDR3 here is CASRKGQLSSYEQYF. CDR3 DNA sequence: TGTGCCAGTAGAAAGGGACAACTTAGCTCCTACGAGCAGTACTTC.

The V gene is TRBV10-3, the J gene TRBJ1-5; TRBD1 matches 8 bases. The V gene end was trimmed by 7 bases and the J gene end by 2 bases; junction bases not matched to a gene: 7. The V gene's germline CDR1 is ENHRY and CDR2 SYGVKD. The CDR3 totals 15 residues. The CDR3 sequence is CAITQTGVGNQPQHF. DNA of the CDR3: TGTGCCATCACCCAGACAGGGGTGGGCAATCAGCCCCAGCATTTT.

The chain couples TRBV5-1 to TRBJ2-3, with 8 bases identical to TRBD2. In germline, CDR1 is SGHRS, CDR2 YFSETQ. V shed 0 bases and J 2 bases; nucleotides not matched to a gene: 5. This CDR3 comprises 16 residues. Written as DNA, the CDR3 is TGCGCCAGCAGCTTGGGGGCTAGCGGGTTCACAGATACGCAGTATTTT. Its protein is CASSLGASGFTDTQYF.

The chain recombines TRBV9 with TRBJ2-1, with D possibly being TRBD1 (6 bases). The V and J ends lost 4 bases and 3 bases respectively, with 35 bases between them. CDR1 is SGDLS, CDR2 YYNGEE, per germline. The CDR3 loop spans 22 amino acids. CDR3 bases: TGTGCCAGCAGCCCCCAGCACAGGGATTTTCGGCACCCACTTTTCGACTACAATGAGCAGTTCTTC. Translated: CASSPQHRDFRHPLFDYNEQFF.

This chain connects TRBV5-6 to TRBJ1-2; TRBD1 matches 7 bases. Germline V lookup: CDR1 SGHDT, CDR2 YYEEEE. This CDR3 has 15 residues. The ends lost 0 bases at V and 4 bases at J; junction bases unmatched: 6. The CDR3 bases are TGTGCCAGCAGCTTGGGAGGGGGCGCGGGCTATGGCTACACCTTC. This gives the protein CASSLGGGAGYGYTF.

The chain combines TRBV19 with TRBJ2-7; 7 positions agree with TRBD1. This CDR3 is built from 14 residues. Germline V gene data show CDR1 as LNHDA and CDR2 as SQIVND (reference sequence). Unmatched junction bases numbered 10, after V lost 4 bases and J lost 7 bases. The CDR3 DNA is TGTGCCAGTAGTAGTGGGACAGACTACGTGGAGCAGTACTTC. It yields the protein CASSSGTDYVEQYF.

The V gene is TRBV19, the J gene TRBJ1-1, with unresolved D. The CDR3 covers 14 residues. The V end was cut by 3 bases, the J end by 1 base, with 9 bases between. Per germline, CDR1 LNHDA and CDR2 SQIVND (reference sequence). The CDR3 here is CASSMVRRNTEAFF. The CDR3 DNA follows: TGTGCCAGTAGTATGGTCAGGCGGAACACTGAAGCTTTCTTT. Supplemented by reference TRBV19 and TRBJ1-1, the full variable domain reads DGGITQSPKYLFRKEGQNVTLSCEQNLNHDAMYWYRQDPGQGLRLIYYSQIVNDFQKGDIAEGYSVSREKKESFPLTVTSAQKNPTAFYLCASSMVRRNTEAFFGQGTRLTVV.

The V gene is TRBV19, the J gene TRBJ2-1, with D uncertain. V lost 3 bases, J lost 4 bases, and 10 bases lay in between. Germline V gene sequence: CDR1 LNHDA, CDR2 SQIVND (reference sequence). The length of the CDR3 is 14 residues. This CDR3 reads CASSIGPGYNEQFF. The DNA for the CDR3 is TGTGCCAGTAGTATCGGCCCAGGTTACAATGAGCAGTTCTTC.

This clone has just one count. The chain couples TRBV6-5 to TRBJ1-4; D uncertain. CDR1 and CDR2 (germline): MNHEY, SVGAGI. V gave up 2 bases and J gave up 8 bases, with 15 bases separating them. The CDR3 covers 15 residues. For the CDR3, the DNA is TGTGCCAGCAGTTACGGTTGGCAGACTGGGGAAAAACTGTTTTTT. This sequence encodes CASSYGWQTGEKLFF.

This clone was picked up one time. The rearrangement uses TRBV2 and TRBJ2-3; 12 bases are shared with TRBD1. Per the germline V gene, CDR1 is SNHLY and CDR2 is FYNNEI. There are 16 residues in the CDR3. J gave up 4 bases and V 2 bases, and 4 bases lay outside the gene matches. The CDR3 here is CASSETGTGGPDTQYF. In nucleotides, the CDR3 is TGTGCCAGCAGTGAAACGGGGACAGGGGGCCCAGATACGCAGTATTTT.

This rearrangement joins TRBV28 to TRBJ1-1; perhaps TRBD1 as D (5 bases). The V end lost 6 bases, the J end lost 4 bases, and 12 bases lay between the germline ends. CDR1 is MDHEN, CDR2 SYDVKM, per germline. CDR3 length: 13 amino acids. CDR3 amino acids: CASRNPGFTEAFF. CDR3 sequence (DNA): TGTGCCAGCAGGAACCCAGGGTTCACTGAAGCTTTCTTT.

This sequence joins TRBV14 and TRBJ2-7; 11 nucleotides align to TRBD1. Germline V gives CDR1 SGHDN, CDR2 FVKESK. The J segment lost 1 base and the V segment lost 0 bases, leaving 8 bases of the junction unmatched. CDR3 size: 18 residues. The CDR3 is CASSQDKFRDRGSYEQYF. CDR3 nucleotides: TGTGCCAGCAGCCAAGATAAGTTCCGGGACAGGGGGTCCTACGAGCAGTACTTC.

The chain combines TRBV2 with TRBJ2-1, with a tentative D call TRBD1 (5 bases). Trimming pared 7 bases from V and 7 bases from J, leaving 17 bases between. Germline assignment: CDR1 SNHLY and CDR2 FYNNEI. The CDR3 loop spans 14 amino acids. The CDR3 DNA is TGTGCCAGCAAAGGGCTCCTGGGGCCGAATGAGCAGTTCTTC. The encoded protein is CASKGLLGPNEQFF. The variable domain in full, completed from reference TRBV2 and TRBJ2-1, reads EPEVTQTPSHQVTQMGQEVILRCVPISNHLYFYWYRQILGQKVEFLVSFYNNEISEKSEIFDDQFSVERPDGSNFTLKIRSTKLEDSAMYFCASKGLLGPNEQFFGPGTRLTVL.

Concerning this clone: Other DNA sequences from this sample encode an identical CDR3 as well. V is TRBV27 and J is TRBJ1-5, with TRBD1 matching 7 bases. This CDR3 region has 15 residues. Per germline, CDR1 MNHEY and CDR2 SMNVEV (reference sequence). The V and J ends lost 5 bases and 4 bases, in that order; junction bases with no gene match: 8. The CDR3 region is CASSAEGQRNQPQHF. CDR3 DNA sequence: TGTGCCAGCAGTGCAGAGGGACAGCGGAATCAGCCCCAGCATTTT.